This T cell receptor beta chain was recorded in a study of blood T cell repertoires in COVID-19. Across the study: Specimens from acute and convalescent COVID-19 originated in the United States, Italy and Spain. In each case, the material was cDNA or gDNA derived from T cells, B-cell-depleted T cells, or PBMCs.

Seattle patient enrollment occurred during active infection, with longitudinal follow-up thereafter. The count of this clone is one. As handled by the study authors: Reference gene primer amplification gave nucleated cell count estimates. Profiling relied on immunoSEQ multiplex PCR, and the TCRdb table lists in-frame clones only, not all of them. The V and J calls and clone size come from that table; D and trimming were worked out from the DNA. In the table there are 300,000 to 400,000 clones, around 87% of which are singletons. The ends lost 4 bases at V and 5 bases at J; junction bases unmatched: 6. This CDR3 is built from 15 residues. The V gene's germline CDR1 is LNHDA and CDR2 SQIVND (reference sequence).

This receptor was obtained from a woman aged 45 to 65 with COVID-19, enrolled during active disease. V and J are TRBV19 and TRBJ2-3; 10 bases are shared with TRBD1. Sample: peripheral blood. This chain's CDR3 is CASSTGTGDEDTQYF. The CDR3 DNA is TGTGCCAGTAGTACCGGGACAGGGGATGAAGATACGCAGTATTTT. The full variable domain, rest sourced from reference TRBV19 and TRBJ2-3, is DGGITQSPKYLFRKEGQNVTLSCEQNLNHDAMYWYRQDPGQGLRLIYYSQIVNDFQKGDIAEGYSVSREKKESFPLTVTSAQKNPTAFYLCASSTGTGDEDTQYFGPGTRLTVL.